Listed here are 27 T cell receptor beta chains from one sample, sequenced in a study of ipilimumab plus nivolumab after autologous stem cell transplantation. Only in-frame clones appear in the TCRdb table, and some are missing; sequencing was by immunoSEQ multiplex PCR. The table records about 22,000 clones, 70% to 85% of them present only once. The source was PBMCs, collected in a trial of ipilimumab plus nivolumab as post-transplant consolidation. Source of these receptors: a male donor with diffuse large B-cell lymphoma.

V and J are TRBV18 and TRBJ2-2; 7 bases align to TRBD2. V was clipped by 3 bases and J by 3 bases; unmatched bases: 4. The CDR3 is 15 residues long. Germline V lookup: CDR1 KGHSH, CDR2 LQKENI. The CDR3 reads CASSPSAGDTGELFF. The CDR3 nucleotides are TGTGCCAGCTCACCTTCGGCGGGAGACACCGGGGAGCTGTTTTTT.

V and J are TRBV7-9 and TRBJ2-7, with TRBD2 as a possible D gene (6 bases). Deletions cut 1 base from V and 6 bases from J, with 10 bases between. The germline V gene has CDR1 SEHNR and CDR2 FQNEAQ (reference sequence). The CDR3 extends over 13 amino acids. CDR3 nucleotide sequence: TGTGCCAGCAGCTTAGATACGGGGGTCGAGCAGTACTTC. The encoded protein is CASSLDTGVEQYF.

This clone has a single count. The rearrangement links TRBV7-2 to TRBJ2-2; TRBD2 might be the D (6 bases). Germline assignment: CDR1 SGHTA and CDR2 FQGNSA. The CDR3 extends over 14 amino acids. V lost 5 bases, J lost 6 bases, and 13 bases lay in between. CDR3 residues: CASSLRTISGELFF. The CDR3 coding sequence is TGTGCCAGCAGCCTTCGGACTATCTCCGGGGAGCTGTTTTTT.

V is TRBV7-6 and J is TRBJ2-2; TRBD1 or TRBD2 may be the D gene (5 bases each). The V gene's germline CDR1 is SGHVS and CDR2 FNYEAQ. Deletions cut 5 bases from V and 4 bases from J, with 20 bases between. This CDR3 is built from 17 residues. CDR3 loop: CASSIWGLRRGTGELFF. In nucleotides, the CDR3 is TGTGCCAGCAGCATCTGGGGCCTCCGTCGGGGCACCGGGGAGCTGTTTTTT.

The chain employs TRBV9 and TRBJ1-2; a weak D match, TRBD1 (6 bases). The CDR3 is 14 amino acids. The ends were cut back, 0 bases at V and 8 bases at J, with 14 bases in the middle. Germline V gene data show CDR1 as SGDLS and CDR2 as YYNGEE. The CDR3, as DNA: TGTGCCAGCAGCGTAGACTCGGGACAAAGAGGCTACACCTTC. Translation gives CASSVDSGQRGYTF.

The V call is TRBV5-5, the J call TRBJ1-1; D gene ambiguous. CDR1 SGHKS and CDR2 YYEKEE come from the germline V gene (reference sequence). The CDR3 covers 12 residues. V lost 10 bases to trimming and J lost 4 bases, with 14 bases between them. CDR3: CASLNPGTEAFF. The CDR3, as DNA: TGTGCCTCCCTCAACCCCGGCACTGAAGCTTTCTTT. Based on the CDR3 plus reference TRBV5-5 and TRBJ1-1, the full variable domain is DAGVTQSPTHLIKTRGQQVTLRCSPISGHKSVSWYQQVLGQGPQFIFQYYEKEERGRGNFPDRFSARQFPNYSSELNVNALLLGDSALYLCASLNPGTEAFFGQGTRLTVV.

The V and J genes are TRBV4-1 and TRBJ2-7; a possible D gene is TRBD2 (5 bases). Germline lookup yields CDR1 MGHRA and CDR2 YSYEKL. This CDR3 is built from 15 residues. V lost 4 bases and J lost 4, with 17 bases in between. CDR3 sequence reads: CASSLLEGPVYEQYF. The CDR3 DNA is TGCGCCAGCAGCCTCCTAGAGGGCCCCGTTTACGAGCAGTACTTC.

This chain joins TRBV18 and TRBJ2-5; 7 bases agree with TRBD2. The CDR3 has 15 amino acids. The germline gives CDR1 KGHSH, CDR2 LQKENI. The trim removed 4 bases at V and 7 bases at J, leaving 12 bases unmatched. CDR3 DNA sequence: TGTGCCAGCTCACTCGCCGGGACTACTGAGTCGACCCAGTACTTC. Translation: CASSLAGTTESTQYF. The full variable domain, in which reference TRBV18 and TRBJ2-5 provide the parts outside the CDR3, is NAGVMQNPRHLVRRRGQEARLRCSPMKGHSHVYWYRQLPEEGLKFMVYLQKENIIDESGMPKERFSAEFPKEGPSILRIQQVVRGDSAAYFCASSLAGTTESTQYFGPGTRLLVL.

This clone is a singleton in its sample. V gene TRBV19 combines with J gene TRBJ1-1, with D uncertain. There are 11 residues in the CDR3. CDR1 LNHDA and CDR2 SQIVND come from the germline V gene (reference sequence). Trimming left V 7 bases short and J 1 base short, with 4 bases between. The CDR3 protein is CASIGNTEAFF. Written as DNA, the CDR3 is TGTGCCAGTATAGGGAACACTGAAGCTTTCTTT.

The sample holds a few counts of this clone. CDR3 in DNA: TGTGCCTGGAGTGCAGGCGGACGAAGTAAGTCAGATACGCAGTATTTT. This gives the protein CAWSAGGRSKSDTQYF. The chain recombines TRBV30 with TRBJ2-3; D gene ambiguous. Trimming removed 1 base from V and 4 bases from J, with 18 bases in between. The germline gives CDR1 GTSNPN, CDR2 SVGIG (reference sequence). CDR3 length equals 16 residues. The complete variable domain, with remaining parts taken from reference TRBV30 and TRBJ2-3, reads SQTIHQWPATLVQPVGSPLSLECTVEGTSNPNLYWYRQAAGRGLQLLFYSVGIGQISSEVPQNLSASRPQDRQFILSSKKLLLSDSGFYLCAWSAGGRSKSDTQYFGPGTRLTVL.

The chain carries TRBV7-8 and TRBJ2-5; a possible D gene is TRBD1 (6 bases). With 5 bases removed from V and 5 bases from J, the gap between germline ends came to 12 bases. The CDR3 runs to 13 residues. CDR1 is SGHVS and CDR2 is FQNEAQ in the germline V gene. CDR3 in amino acids: CASSLGQGETQYF. The CDR3 DNA reads as TGTGCCAGCAGCCTAGGGCAGGGGGAGACCCAGTACTTC.

The chain links TRBV5-6 to TRBJ1-1; D perhaps matches TRBD1 (5 bases). V was pared by 1 base and J by 4 bases, with 11 bases between. CDR3 length: 14 residues. Per germline, CDR1 SGHDT and CDR2 YYEEEE. The CDR3, as DNA: TGTGCCAGCAGCTTGTGGGGGGATCGCACTGAAGCTTTCTTT. This encodes CASSLWGDRTEAFF.

V usage is TRBV6-4 and J usage is TRBJ2-3; D remains unclear. Germline-derived CDR1 and CDR2 are MRHNA and SNTAGT. Trimming took off 3 bases at V and 2 bases at J, with 6 bases between the two ends. The CDR3 is 13 residues long. CDR3 amino acids: CASSEHTTDTQYF. The CDR3 nucleotides are TGTGCCAGCAGTGAGCATACCACAGATACGCAGTATTTT.

This chain uses TRBV4-1 with TRBJ2-7; 11 bases map to TRBD2. Germline CDR1 is MGHRA and CDR2 is YSYEKL. Trimming at V came to 10 bases and at J to 2 bases, leaving 13 bases not matched to a gene. The CDR3 loop spans 16 amino acids. The CDR3 sequence: CANSDTGTSGPYEQYF. DNA for the CDR3: TGCGCCAACTCAGATACCGGGACTAGCGGACCCTACGAGCAGTACTTC.

This clone was observed once. This rearrangement joins TRBV29-1 to TRBJ2-7; 7 bases are a match to TRBD1. After removal of 8 bases from V and 2 bases from J, the junction contained 6 bases not matched to a gene. CDR1 SQVTM and CDR2 ANQGSEA come from the germline V gene. This CDR3 has 12 amino acids. Here the CDR3 reads CSTKDRTYEQYF. CDR3 DNA sequence: TGCAGCACCAAGGACAGGACCTACGAGCAGTACTTC.

The gene calls are TRBV1 and TRBJ1-5. TRBV1 is recorded as a pseudogene. This CDR3 is built from 15 residues. This CDR3 reads CTSSHHPGGNQPQHF. The CDR3 nucleotides are TGCACCAGCAGCCACCACCCGGGAGGCAATCAGCCCCAGCATTTT.

This clone was seen just once. A junction end diverges from the germline sequence, so it may reflect a read error. CDR3 loop: CAWSADRGLEKHRGAVF. Here the CDR3 DNA reads TGTGCCTGGAGTGCGGACAGGGGGCTAGAAAAACACCGGGGAGCTGTTTTT. This chain connects TRBV30 to TRBJ2-2; 11 bases are a match to TRBD1. The CDR3 contains 17 residues. Germline V lookup: CDR1 GTSNPN, CDR2 SVGIG (reference sequence).

This clone has only a few counts. Distinct nucleotide sequences in the sample also encode this CDR3. V is TRBV2 and J is TRBJ1-2; 11 nucleotides align to TRBD1. CDR3 length: 13 amino acids. Per the germline V gene, CDR1 is SNHLY and CDR2 is FYNNEI. V shed 8 bases, J shed 7 bases, and the junction held 6 bases outside the gene matches. The CDR3 is CASGGTGGGGYTF. DNA for the CDR3: TGTGCCAGCGGAGGGACAGGGGGAGGTGGCTACACCTTC.

This rearrangement joins TRBV19 to TRBJ1-2, with D tentatively TRBD1 (5 bases). Trimming stripped 2 bases from V and 8 bases from J, with 21 bases between. The CDR3 extends over 16 amino acids. Per germline, CDR1 LNHDA and CDR2 SQIVND (reference sequence). The CDR3 bases are TGTGCCAGTAGTATACTTCCCGGGCAGGGAGGGCGCGGCTACACCTTC. This sequence encodes CASSILPGQGGRGYTF.

V is TRBV28 and J is TRBJ1-5; no clear D gene. This CDR3 is built from 13 residues. V was pared by 5 bases and J by 4 bases, with 9 bases between. Germline V gene sequence: CDR1 MDHEN, CDR2 SYDVKM. CDR3 coding DNA: TGTGCCAGCAGTGGGATTAGGAATCAGCCCCAGCATTTT. The encoded protein is CASSGIRNQPQHF.

The chain employs TRBV11-2 and TRBJ2-3, with 7 positions matching TRBD2. With 5 bases clipped from V and 2 bases from J, the junction kept 13 bases outside the gene matches. The germline CDR1 and CDR2 sequences are SGHAT and FQNNGV. The CDR3 length is 17 residues. This chain's CDR3 is CASSNDRASGHTDTQYF. CDR3 sequence (DNA): TGTGCCAGCAGCAACGATCGGGCTAGCGGCCACACAGATACGCAGTATTTT.

In its sample, this clone was seen many times. The chain recombines TRBV2 with TRBJ1-5; no firm D call. Germline V gene lookup returns CDR1 SNHLY and CDR2 FYNNEI. V lost 6 bases to trimming and J lost 5 bases, with 14 bases between them. CDR3 length: 14 amino acids. DNA for the CDR3: TGTGCCAGCAGAGTGACTTTAGTCGATCAGCCCCAGCATTTT. Its translation: CASRVTLVDQPQHF. The whole variable domain, remainder taken from reference TRBV2 and TRBJ1-5, is EPEVTQTPSHQVTQMGQEVILRCVPISNHLYFYWYRQILGQKVEFLVSFYNNEISEKSEIFDDQFSVERPDGSNFTLKIRSTKLEDSAMYFCASRVTLVDQPQHFGDGTRLSIL.

This chain connects TRBV6-6 to TRBJ1-1; 9 bases fit TRBD1. Trimming cost V 5 bases and J 3 bases; bases outside gene matches: 4. Germline loops: CDR1 MNHNY, CDR2 SVGAGI (reference sequence). This CDR3 spans 14 amino acids. CDR3 sequence (DNA): TGTGCCAGCAGTGCCGGACAGGGGTACACTGAAGCTTTCTTT. Translation: CASSAGQGYTEAFF.

The V gene is TRBV19, the J gene TRBJ2-7; TRBD1 is a possible D gene (6 bases). Looked up from germline, CDR1 is LNHDA and CDR2 is SQIVND (reference sequence). There are 14 residues in the CDR3. V shed 6 bases and J shed 8 bases, with 20 bases lying between them. CDR3 amino acids: CASSTGHGNLKQYF. CDR3 nucleotides: TGTGCCAGTAGCACGGGACACGGAAATCTAAAGCAGTACTTC.

V is TRBV29-1 and J is TRBJ1-5; no reliable D call. Trimming shortened V by 7 bases and J by 0 bases, and 10 bases separated the two germline ends. The CDR3 runs 13 residues. Per germline, CDR1 SQVTM and CDR2 ANQGSEA. The CDR3 protein is CSAQLNSNQPQHF. Written as DNA, the CDR3 is TGCAGCGCACAGCTCAATAGCAATCAGCCCCAGCATTTT.

This clone was counted a single time. The chain recombines TRBV13 with TRBJ1-3; no clear D gene. Between the trimmed V and J ends, which lost 9 bases and 0 bases, there was a span of 12 bases. Germline V gives CDR1 PRHDT, CDR2 FYEKMQ (reference sequence). This CDR3 has 14 amino acids. The CDR3 DNA reads TGTGCCAGTGCAGCAGGTCACTCTGGAAACACCATATATTTT. It encodes CASAAGHSGNTIYF.

This clone was observed a few times. The chain uses TRBV4-1 and TRBJ1-1; 7 nucleotides match TRBD1. J gave up 1 base and V 0 bases, and 8 bases lay outside the gene matches. The CDR3 has 17 amino acids. Germline loops: CDR1 MGHRA, CDR2 YSYEKL. Here the CDR3 reads CASSQDSLGQTNTEAFF. The CDR3, as DNA: TGCGCCAGCAGCCAAGACAGTCTGGGACAGACGAACACTGAAGCTTTCTTT.